One and the same sample provided the 14 T cell receptor beta chains below, sequenced in a study of tumor-infiltrating lymphocytes in localized non-small cell lung cancer. The repertoire was sequenced with immunoSEQ multiplex PCR; TCRdb's copy has only in-frame clones and lacks some. The top ten clones hold 14% to 15% of a sample with tens of thousands of clones, roughly 63% of them seen once. Sequenced sample: lung tumor tissue. Receptors were obtained from a human donor with non-small cell lung cancer.

The chain couples TRBV14 to TRBJ2-7, with 9 bases lining up with TRBD2. The ends lost 5 bases at V and 4 bases at J; junction bases unmatched: 6. This CDR3 is 14 amino acids long. CDR1 and CDR2 from the germline V gene are SGHDN and FVKESK. CDR3 DNA sequence: TGTGCCAGCAGCGATAGCGGGAGAGGATACGAGCAGTACTTC. It translates to CASSDSGRGYEQYF.

The chain uses TRBV5-6 and TRBJ1-4; perhaps TRBD1 as D (6 bases). The CDR3 has 14 amino acids. Per the germline V gene, CDR1 is SGHDT and CDR2 is YYEEEE. V gave up 4 bases and J gave up 4 bases, with 11 bases separating them. The CDR3 coding sequence is TGTGCCAGCAGCGTGACAGGTTTTAATGAAAAACTGTTTTTT. It is translated as CASSVTGFNEKLFF.

Note on this clone: The germline gene is not matched at one end of the junction; a read error may be the cause. The chain joins TRBV7-9 to TRBJ2-1; D possibly corresponds to TRBD2 (5 bases). The CDR3 extends over 12 amino acids. Germline values: CDR1 SEHNR, CDR2 FQNEAQ (reference sequence). The CDR3 coding sequence is TGCGCCAGCAGCCAAGAGGGCGGTGAGCAGTTCTTC. As protein: CASSQEGGEQFF.

The rearrangement joins TRBV30 to TRBJ1-1; D gene ambiguous. The CDR3 has 15 residues. Germline V gene data show CDR1 as GTSNPN and CDR2 as SVGIG (reference sequence). V was shortened by 1 base and J by 0 bases, with 12 bases between the two germline ends. The CDR3 DNA reads TGTGCCTGGAGTGGCTTGGGGAGGGTGAACACTGAAGCTTTCTTT. It yields the protein CAWSGLGRVNTEAFF. The full variable domain, completed using reference TRBV30 and TRBJ1-1, is SQTIHQWPATLVQPVGSPLSLECTVEGTSNPNLYWYRQAAGRGLQLLFYSVGIGQISSEVPQNLSASRPQDRQFILSSKKLLLSDSGFYLCAWSGLGRVNTEAFFGQGTRLTVV.

The rearrangement joins TRBV27 to TRBJ2-1; D remains unclear. Germline-derived CDR1 and CDR2 are MNHEY and SMNVEV (reference sequence). The CDR3 loop spans 12 amino acids. Trimming pared 2 bases from V and 10 bases from J, leaving 9 bases between. The CDR3 DNA sequence: TGTGCCAGCAGTTTACCGGCTAGAGAGCAGTTCTTC. It specifies CASSLPAREQFF.

The chain links TRBV7-2 to TRBJ1-6; TRBD1 is a possible D gene (5 bases). Germline CDR1 reads SGHTA; CDR2 reads FQGNSA. Trimming cost V 10 bases and J 16 bases, with 17 bases left between them. CDR3 length: 11 amino acids. This CDR3 reads CATSRLTELHF. Written as DNA, the CDR3 is TGTGCCACCTCTAGACTGACAGAACTCCACTTT.

This clone rates as medium-sized (0.01 to 0.1%). J is TRBJ2-1 and V is TRBV19; D perhaps matches TRBD1 (5 bases). This CDR3 spans 13 amino acids. The germline V and J ends were trimmed by 4 bases and 3 bases, with 7 bases remaining between them. Germline V lookup: CDR1 LNHDA, CDR2 SQIVND (reference sequence). The CDR3 loop reads CASSKTVYNEQFF. In DNA, the CDR3 is TGTGCCAGTAGTAAGACAGTCTACAATGAGCAGTTCTTC.

This clone has a single count. The chain couples TRBV5-5 to TRBJ2-2, with D tentatively TRBD1 (5 bases). This CDR3 is built from 14 residues. Germline CDR1 and CDR2: SGHKS and YYEKEE (reference sequence). V lost 5 bases and J lost 7, with 15 bases in between. The CDR3 sequence: CASRVGQANGELFF. CDR3 bases: TGTGCCAGCAGGGTGGGGCAGGCGAACGGGGAGCTGTTTTTT.

The genes are TRBV29-1 and TRBJ2-5, with D perhaps TRBD2 (5 bases). The V and J ends lost 4 bases and 11 bases respectively, with 14 bases between them. This CDR3 comprises 11 residues. Germline assignment: CDR1 SQVTM and CDR2 ANQGSEA. The CDR3 DNA is TGCAGCGTTGGAAAAGAAAGGGAGCAGTACTTC. Amino acid sequence: CSVGKEREQYF. Drawing the rest from reference TRBV29-1 and TRBJ2-5, the complete variable domain is SAVISQKPSRDICQRGTSLTIQCQVDSQVTMMFWYRQQPGQSLTLIATANQGSEATYESGFVIDKFPISRPNLTFSTLTVSNMSPEDSSIYLCSVGKEREQYFGPGTRLLVL.

V usage is TRBV29-1 and J usage is TRBJ1-2, with D hard to call. This CDR3 comprises 12 residues. Germline V CDR1 and CDR2: SQVTM, ANQGSEA. V lost 2 bases, J lost 10 bases, and 14 bases lay in between. The CDR3 loop is CSVELYPSTYTF. The CDR3 DNA follows: TGCAGCGTTGAACTTTACCCCTCGACCTACACCTTC. Combining the CDR3 with reference TRBV29-1 and TRBJ1-2 gives the whole variable domain SAVISQKPSRDICQRGTSLTIQCQVDSQVTMMFWYRQQPGQSLTLIATANQGSEATYESGFVIDKFPISRPNLTFSTLTVSNMSPEDSSIYLCSVELYPSTYTFGSGTRLTVV.

This clone has a handful of counts. CDR3 sequence reads: CASSHRQGATNEKLFF. CDR3 nucleotides: TGTGCCAGCAGCCACCGACAGGGAGCAACTAATGAAAAACTGTTTTTT. This chain joins TRBV7-6 and TRBJ1-4, with TRBD1 matching 7 bases. CDR1 is SGHVS and CDR2 is FNYEAQ in the germline V gene. V shed 5 bases, J shed 0 bases, and the junction held 6 bases outside the gene matches. The CDR3 runs 16 residues.

V is TRBV5-1 and J is TRBJ2-5; 7 nucleotides agree with TRBD1. Germline V CDR1 and CDR2: SGHRS, YFSETQ. Trimming removed 4 bases from V and 4 bases from J; junction bases left unmatched: 13. The CDR3 has 16 residues. The CDR3 DNA reads as TGCGCCAGCAGCATAGACGGGTGGTACAGGGGAGAGACCCAGTACTTC. The encoded protein is CASSIDGWYRGETQYF.

In its sample, this clone was seen a few times. The CDR3 sequence is CASSAHSGDASGSYNEQFF. The CDR3, as DNA: TGTGCCAGCAGCGCGCATTCCGGGGATGCTAGCGGCTCCTACAATGAGCAGTTCTTC. V gene TRBV9 combines with J gene TRBJ2-1; 7 bases line up with TRBD2. There are 19 residues in the CDR3. Germline-derived CDR1 and CDR2 are SGDLS and YYNGEE. V was pared by 3 bases and J by 0 bases, with 15 bases of the junction left unmatched.

The V and J genes are TRBV29-1 and TRBJ2-1; the D gene could be TRBD1 or TRBD2 (5 bases each). Per germline, CDR1 SQVTM and CDR2 ANQGSEA. This CDR3 contains 15 residues. The V and J ends lost 7 bases and 7 bases respectively, with 23 bases between them. Written as DNA, the CDR3 is TGCAGCGCCCCCCGGGGCTCCGCGGATCGGAATGAGCAGTTCTTC. It specifies CSAPRGSADRNEQFF.